The source of this TCR beta chain is a study of CXCR3-negative and CXCR3-positive naive CD8 T cells. With UMI labels, 5' RACE was used to prepare the TRB cDNA libraries. From its re-call of the 5' RACE reads, TCRdb lists each CDR3 protein once, without DNA. This table holds tens of thousands of distinct CDR3 sequences. The CDR3 has 19 residues. Germline loops: CDR1 SGHVS, CDR2 FQNEAQ. The J gene is TRBJ1-3, the V gene TRBV7-8. This receptor was obtained from a human donor in good health. Some clones in this sample may be carry-over from other donors' samples. The sample consisted of naive CXCR3- CD8+ T cells from blood. Subset here: CD45RO-CCR7+CD27+CD95- naive CD8+ T cells lacking CXCR3 (TNR3-). This CDR3 is CASSLDGRVQTSSGNTIYF.